This passage covers 4 T cell receptor beta chains from one sample sequenced in a study of OX40 agonist ivuxolimab in advanced cancers. Method: immunoSEQ multiplex PCR; TCRdb's copy keeps in-frame clones and lacks some. Of tens of thousands of clones in the sample, more than 70% are singletons; the top ten hold over 9.5%. Sample: CD4+ or CD8+ T cells sorted from blood, taken in a trial of the OX40 agonist ivuxolimab. The receptors here all came from an adult with an advanced solid tumor such as melanoma, head and neck, liver or kidney cancer.

The V call is TRBV7-2, the J call TRBJ2-3; D not certain. Looked up from germline, CDR1 is SGHTA and CDR2 is FQGNSA. Deletions cut 2 bases from V and 6 bases from J, with 24 bases between. The CDR3 has 18 residues. The CDR3: CASSLRIRVAAPRDTQYF. CDR3 sequence (DNA): TGTGCCAGCAGCTTAAGGATTCGGGTAGCCGCTCCGAGGGATACGCAGTATTTT.

A single count supports this clone. Here the CDR3 DNA reads TGCGCCAGCAGCCCCTCAGGGAGGGGGAGTAGGCCCCAGCATTTT. Residues: CASSPSGRGSRPQHF. This chain connects TRBV5-1 to TRBJ1-5, with D perhaps matching TRBD1 (6 bases). The length of the CDR3 is 15 residues. Trimming took off 4 bases at V and 9 bases at J, with 20 bases between the two ends. CDR1 is SGHRS and CDR2 is YFSETQ in the germline V gene.

The rearrangement uses TRBV19 and TRBJ2-6; D uncertain. The germline gives CDR1 LNHDA, CDR2 SQIVND (reference sequence). The CDR3 spans 12 residues. The V end was cut by 6 bases, the J end by 0 bases, with 0 bases between. In nucleotides, the CDR3 is TGTGCCAGTAGCTCTGGGGCCAACGTCCTGACTTTC. Protein: CASSSGANVLTF.

The rearrangement links TRBV5-4 to TRBJ2-1; the D gene is possibly TRBD2 (5 bases). Germline assignment: CDR1 SGHNT and CDR2 YYREEE (reference sequence). This CDR3 region has 16 residues. V lost 6 bases and J 0 bases, leaving 16 bases between the germline ends. This CDR3 is CASTPGYGSSYNEQFF. The CDR3 DNA sequence: TGTGCCAGCACCCCCGGGTATGGGAGCTCCTACAATGAGCAGTTCTTC.